The rows below give T cell receptor beta chains drawn from one sample of a study of CD8 T cells in Susac syndrome. In TCRdb, the immunoSEQ multiplex PCR reads were re-called with MiXCR into one record per CDR3 protein. The repertoire consists of 150,000 to 200,000 distinct CDR3 sequences, with 94% occurring once and the leading ten covering about 0.09%. The sample was CD4+ T cells from PBMCs. The receptors here all came from a human donor with multiple sclerosis. Each CDR3 is given with its conserved first and last residue. The D gene is left open where the match is weak. Only part of the rows carry a size: once, few, many, or a class if the clone is expanded.

D	J	size	V	CDR3	DNA
.	TRBJ1-1	.	TRBV20-1	CSATRSDSRGTEAFF	TGCAGTGCTACACGGTCGGACTCAAGAGGCACTGAAGCTTTCTTT
.	TRBJ2-5	.	TRBV2	CASSEAVGGETQYF	TGTGCCAGCAGTGAAGCGGTCGGGGGTGAGACCCAGTACTTC
.	TRBJ1-5	.	TRBV6-6	CASSYGRDIGNQPQHF	TGTGCCAGCAGTTACGGGAGGGACATAGGCAATCAGCCCCAGCATTTT
TRBD2	TRBJ2-1	.	TRBV7-2	CASSPLAGLAANEQFF	TGTGCCAGCAGCCCGTTAGCGGGGCTAGCGGCCAATGAGCAGTTCTTC
.	TRBJ2-1	.	TRBV5-1	CASSLAGFNNEQFF	TGCGCCAGCAGCTTGGCAGGGTTCAACAATGAGCAGTTCTTC
.	TRBJ2-5	.	TRBV29-1	CSVDREQETQYF	TGCAGCGTTGATCGGGAGCAAGAGACCCAGTACTTC
TRBD2	TRBJ2-7	.	TRBV30	CAWTPMGVASGSSYEQYF	TGTGCCTGGACCCCCATGGGTGTGGCTAGCGGGTCTTCCTACGAGCAGTACTTC
.	TRBJ2-1	.	TRBV7-9	CASSLHSGSYNEQFF	TGTGCCAGCAGCTTACATAGCGGCTCCTACAATGAGCAGTTCTTC
TRBD1	TRBJ1-1	.	TRBV7-6	CASSLGQGTEAFF	TGTGCCAGCAGCTTGGGACAGGGCACTGAAGCTTTCTTT
.	TRBJ1-5	.	TRBV7-2	CASSFRAVSNQPQHF	TGTGCCAGCAGCTTCCGGGCCGTCAGCAATCAGCCCCAGCATTTT
.	TRBJ2-5	.	TRBV16	CASSPHGGQETQYF	TGTGCCAGCAGCCCTCACGGGGGACAAGAGACCCAGTACTTC
.	TRBJ2-3	.	TRBV11-2	CASSPPGAAGDTQYF	TGTGCCAGCAGCCCACCTGGGGCTGCGGGAGATACGCAGTATTTT
.	TRBJ2-3	once	TRBV24-1	CATSDGPADTQYF	TGTGCCACCAGTGACGGCCCTGCAGATACGCAGTATTTT
.	TRBJ2-7	.	TRBV5-1	CASSLNSLEPLYEQYF	TGCGCCAGCAGCTTAAACAGCCTGGAGCCTCTCTACGAGCAGTACTTC
.	TRBJ2-2	once	TRBV2	CAPSDGIAATGELFF	TGTGCCCCATCGGATGGAATAGCGGCCACCGGGGAGCTGTTTTTT
.	TRBJ2-6	.	TRBV12-3/TRBV12-4	CASSPNRQGGSGANVLTF	TGTGCCAGCAGTCCTAATCGACAGGGAGGATCTGGGGCCAACGTCCTGACTTTC
.	TRBJ1-5	.	TRBV27	CASSLSGTYQPQHF	TGTGCCAGCAGTTTATCGGGGACCTATCAGCCCCAGCATTTT
.	TRBJ2-4	.	TRBV4-1	CASSQVAGAVNIQYF	TGCGCCAGCAGCCAAGTGGCAGGGGCCGTAAACATTCAGTACTTC
.	TRBJ1-1	.	TRBV27	CASSFYGANTEAFF	TGTGCCAGCAGTTTCTACGGAGCGAACACTGAAGCTTTCTTT
.	TRBJ1-2	.	TRBV11-3	CASTYPGGNYGYTF	TGTGCCAGCACCTATCCGGGGGGCAACTATGGCTACACCTTC
TRBD1	TRBJ1-1	.	TRBV20-1	CSAIPGQGTEAFF	TGCAGTGCAATACCGGGACAGGGGACTGAAGCTTTCTTT
TRBD1	TRBJ1-5	once	TRBV24-1	CATGDRTVHHQPQHF	TGTGCCACCGGGGACAGGACAGTTCATCATCAGCCCCAGCATTTT
.	TRBJ2-3	.	TRBV7-2	CASSLDSRANTQYF	TGTGCCAGCAGCTTAGACTCGCGCGCAAATACGCAGTATTTT
.	TRBJ2-1	few	TRBV7-7	CASSLDGTYNEQFF	TGTGCCAGCAGCTTAGACGGGACCTACAATGAGCAGTTCTTC
.	TRBJ1-1	.	TRBV5-1	CASSLEAGTRNTEAFF	TGCGCCAGCAGCTTAGAAGCCGGGACAAGGAACACTGAAGCTTTCTTT
.	TRBJ2-7	.	TRBV18	CASSRTRQVYEQYF	TGTGCCAGCTCGCGAACAAGACAAGTATACGAGCAGTACTTC
.	TRBJ2-7	.	TRBV19	CASSILSQTDEQYF	TGTGCCAGTAGTATCCTATCCCAGACCGACGAGCAGTACTTC
.	TRBJ2-3	.	TRBV29-1	CSVDPGTGTDTQYF	TGCAGCGTCGACCCGGGGACGGGCACAGATACGCAGTATTTT
.	TRBJ2-7	.	TRBV12-3/TRBV12-4	CASSGVRGGPYEQYF	TGTGCCAGCAGTGGGGTCAGGGGAGGTCCCTACGAGCAGTACTTC
.	TRBJ2-1	.	TRBV24-1	CATSDLGSSSYNEQFF	TGTGCCACCAGTGATTTGGGGAGTAGCTCCTACAATGAGCAGTTCTTC
.	TRBJ1-4	.	TRBV6-1	CASSLSPQQGMEKLFF	TGTGCCAGCAGCCTCAGTCCCCAACAGGGAATGGAAAAACTGTTTTTT
TRBD1	TRBJ1-2	.	TRBV19	CASRNRDSYGYTF	TGTGCCAGTAGGAATCGGGACAGCTATGGCTACACCTTC
.	TRBJ1-4	.	TRBV4-2	CASSLLDQGEKLFF	TGTGCCAGCAGCCTTCTGGACCAGGGCGAAAAACTGTTTTTT
TRBD1	TRBJ2-1	.	TRBV6-4	CASALGQGLENEQFF	TGTGCCAGCGCACTTGGACAGGGGCTAGAGAATGAGCAGTTCTTC
TRBD1	TRBJ2-5	.	TRBV2	CASSEAGQGGETQYF	TGTGCCAGCAGTGAAGCCGGACAGGGTGGAGAGACCCAGTACTTC
.	TRBJ2-4	.	TRBV19	CASSNSGNIQYF	TGTGCCAGTAGTAACAGTGGAAACATTCAGTACTTC
.	TRBJ2-7	.	TRBV7-2	CASSRFGASSYEQYF	TGTGCCAGCAGCCGGTTTGGTGCGAGCTCCTACGAGCAGTACTTC
.	TRBJ2-7	.	TRBV5-4	CASSTRYTDGEQYF	TGTGCCAGCAGCACCCGGTATACGGATGGCGAGCAGTACTTC
.	TRBJ2-1	.	TRBV10-3	CAISGIDPHEQFF	TGTGCCATCAGTGGGATCGACCCCCATGAGCAGTTCTTC
.	TRBJ2-7	.	TRBV6-5	CASRTMGLYEQYF	TGTGCCAGCAGGACAATGGGCCTTTACGAGCAGTACTTC
.	TRBJ2-5	.	TRBV18	CASSPVQTQETQYF	TGTGCCAGCTCACCGGTACAGACCCAAGAGACCCAGTACTTC
.	TRBJ2-5	.	TRBV18	CASSGPTPEGGRETQYF	TGTGCCAGCTCGGGCCCGACGCCAGAGGGGGGCCGGGAGACCCAGTACTTC
.	TRBJ2-5	.	TRBV10-3	CAIRSTSKETQYF	TGTGCCATCCGATCCACTAGTAAAGAGACCCAGTACTTC